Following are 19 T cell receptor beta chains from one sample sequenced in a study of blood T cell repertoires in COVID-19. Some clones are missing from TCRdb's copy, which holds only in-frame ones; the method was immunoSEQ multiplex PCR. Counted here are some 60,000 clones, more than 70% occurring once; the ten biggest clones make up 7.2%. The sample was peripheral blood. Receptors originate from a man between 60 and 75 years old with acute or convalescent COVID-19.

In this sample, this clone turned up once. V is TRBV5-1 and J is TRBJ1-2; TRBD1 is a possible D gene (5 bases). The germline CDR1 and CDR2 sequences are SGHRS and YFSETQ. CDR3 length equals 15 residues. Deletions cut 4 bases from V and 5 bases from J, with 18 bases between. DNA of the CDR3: TGCGCCAGCAGCCCGGAAGGGGTAGTTCAGTATGGCTACACCTTC. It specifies CASSPEGVVQYGYTF.

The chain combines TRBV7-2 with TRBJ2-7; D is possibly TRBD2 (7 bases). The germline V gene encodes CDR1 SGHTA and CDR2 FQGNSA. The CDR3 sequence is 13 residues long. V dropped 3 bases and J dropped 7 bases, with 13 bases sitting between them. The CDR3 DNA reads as TGTGCCAGCAGCTTGGGGGGGCCGAAGGAGCAGTACTTC. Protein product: CASSLGGPKEQYF.

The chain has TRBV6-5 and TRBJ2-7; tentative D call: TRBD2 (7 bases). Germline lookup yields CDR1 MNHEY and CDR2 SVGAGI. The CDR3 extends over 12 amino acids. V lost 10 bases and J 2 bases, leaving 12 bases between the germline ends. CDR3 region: CATLGGAYEQYF. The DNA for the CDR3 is TGTGCCACCCTAGGGGGGGCCTACGAGCAGTACTTC.

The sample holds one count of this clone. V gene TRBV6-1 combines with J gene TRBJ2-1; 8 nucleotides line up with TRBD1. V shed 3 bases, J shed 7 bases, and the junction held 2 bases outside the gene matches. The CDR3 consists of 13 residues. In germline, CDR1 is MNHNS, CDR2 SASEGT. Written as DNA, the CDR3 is TGTGCCAGCAGTGACAGGGGGCGAAATGAGCAGTTCTTC. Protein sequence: CASSDRGRNEQFF.

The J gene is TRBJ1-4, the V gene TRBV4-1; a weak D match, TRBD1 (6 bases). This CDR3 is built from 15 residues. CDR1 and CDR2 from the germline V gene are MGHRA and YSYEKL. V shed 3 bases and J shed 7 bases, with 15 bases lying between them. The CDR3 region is CASSQDKDRSEKLFF. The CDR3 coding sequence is TGCGCCAGCAGCCAGGATAAGGACAGAAGTGAAAAACTGTTTTTT.

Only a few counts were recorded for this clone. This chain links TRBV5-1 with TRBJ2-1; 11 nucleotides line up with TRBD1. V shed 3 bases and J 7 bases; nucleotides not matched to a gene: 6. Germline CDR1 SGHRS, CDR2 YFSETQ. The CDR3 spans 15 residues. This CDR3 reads CASSSRDRGLNEQFF. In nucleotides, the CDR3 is TGCGCCAGCAGCTCCCGGGACAGGGGGTTGAATGAGCAGTTCTTC.

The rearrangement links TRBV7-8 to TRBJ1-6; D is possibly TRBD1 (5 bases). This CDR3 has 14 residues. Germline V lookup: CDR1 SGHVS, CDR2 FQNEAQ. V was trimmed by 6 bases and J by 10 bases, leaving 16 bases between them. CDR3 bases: TGTGCCAGCAGTCACCCGGACACCTTGTCACCCCTCCACTTT. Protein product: CASSHPDTLSPLHF. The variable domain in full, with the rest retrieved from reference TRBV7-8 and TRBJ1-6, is GAGVSQSPRYKVAKRGQDVALRCDPISGHVSLFWYQQALGQGPEFLTYFQNEAQLDKSGLPSDRFFAERPEGSVSTLKIQRTQQEDSAVYLCASSHPDTLSPLHFGNGTRLTVT.

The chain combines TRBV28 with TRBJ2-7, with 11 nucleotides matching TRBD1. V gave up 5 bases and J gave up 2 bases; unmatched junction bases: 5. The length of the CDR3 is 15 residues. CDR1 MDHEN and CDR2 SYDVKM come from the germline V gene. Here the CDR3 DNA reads TGTGCCAGCAGTCCCTCGGGACAGGGGGCCTACGAGCAGTACTTC. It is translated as CASSPSGQGAYEQYF.

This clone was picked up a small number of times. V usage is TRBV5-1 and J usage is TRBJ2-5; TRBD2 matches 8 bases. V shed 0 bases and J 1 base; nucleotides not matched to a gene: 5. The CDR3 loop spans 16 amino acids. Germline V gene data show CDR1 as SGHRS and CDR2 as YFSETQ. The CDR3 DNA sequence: TGCGCCAGCAGCTTGGGTAGCGGGGCCCTCCAAGAGACCCAGTACTTC. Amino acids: CASSLGSGALQETQYF. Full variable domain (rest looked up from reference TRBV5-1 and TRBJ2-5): KAGVTQTPRYLIKTRGQQVTLSCSPISGHRSVSWYQQTPGQGLQFLFEYFSETQRNKGNFPGRFSGRQFSNSRSEMNVSTLELGDSALYLCASSLGSGALQETQYFGPGTRLLVL.

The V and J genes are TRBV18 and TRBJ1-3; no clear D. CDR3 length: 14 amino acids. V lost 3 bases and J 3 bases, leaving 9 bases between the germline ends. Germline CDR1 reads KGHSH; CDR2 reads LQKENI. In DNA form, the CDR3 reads TGTGCCAGCTCACCGGAGGCGGGTGGAAACACCATATATTTT. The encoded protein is CASSPEAGGNTIYF.

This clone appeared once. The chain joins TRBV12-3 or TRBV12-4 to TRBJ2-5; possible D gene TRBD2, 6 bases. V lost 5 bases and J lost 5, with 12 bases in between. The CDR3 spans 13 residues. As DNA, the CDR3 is TGTGCCAGCAGTGTCGGGACTCGGGAGACCCAGTACTTC. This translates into CASSVGTRETQYF.

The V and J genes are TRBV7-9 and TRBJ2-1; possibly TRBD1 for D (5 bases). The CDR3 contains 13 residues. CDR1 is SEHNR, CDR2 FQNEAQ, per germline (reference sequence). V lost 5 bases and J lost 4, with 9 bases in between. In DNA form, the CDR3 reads TGTGCCAGCAGCGTTGACAGTTACAATGAGCAGTTCTTC. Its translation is CASSVDSYNEQFF.

DNA for the CDR3: TGTGCCAGTAGTATAGATGGGGGGGTGCCTACGCAGTATTTT. Translating gives CASSIDGGVPTQYF. The chain uses TRBV19 and TRBJ2-3, with 7 positions matching TRBD2. The ends lost 0 bases at V and 8 bases at J; junction bases unmatched: 5. The CDR3 is 14 amino acids. Germline V gives CDR1 LNHDA, CDR2 SQIVND (reference sequence).

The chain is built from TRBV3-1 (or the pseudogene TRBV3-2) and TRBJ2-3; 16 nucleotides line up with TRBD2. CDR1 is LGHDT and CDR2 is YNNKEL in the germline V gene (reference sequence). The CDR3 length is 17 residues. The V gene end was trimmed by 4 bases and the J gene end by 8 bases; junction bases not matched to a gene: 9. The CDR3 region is CASSLRGTSGGVGTQYF. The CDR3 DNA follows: TGTGCCAGCAGCCTCCGCGGGACTAGCGGGGGGGTCGGTACGCAGTATTTT.

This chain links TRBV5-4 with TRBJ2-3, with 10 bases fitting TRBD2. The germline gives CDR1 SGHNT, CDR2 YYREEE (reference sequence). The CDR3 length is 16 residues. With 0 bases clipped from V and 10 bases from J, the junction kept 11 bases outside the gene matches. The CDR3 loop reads CASSLAQRGGIKAQYF. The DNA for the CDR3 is TGTGCCAGCAGCTTGGCCCAGCGGGGGGGCATTAAGGCGCAGTATTTT.

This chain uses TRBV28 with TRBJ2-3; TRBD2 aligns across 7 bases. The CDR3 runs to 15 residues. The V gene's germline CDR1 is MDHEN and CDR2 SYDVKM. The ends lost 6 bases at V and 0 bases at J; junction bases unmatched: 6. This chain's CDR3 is CASSPGLVSTDTQYF. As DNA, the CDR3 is TGTGCCAGCAGCCCTGGACTAGTTAGCACAGATACGCAGTATTTT.

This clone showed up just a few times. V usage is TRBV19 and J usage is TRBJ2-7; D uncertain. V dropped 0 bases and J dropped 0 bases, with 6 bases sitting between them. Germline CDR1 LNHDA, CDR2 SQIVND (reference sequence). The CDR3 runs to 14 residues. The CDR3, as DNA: TGTGCCAGTAGTATAGATCGGAGCTCCTACGAGCAGTACTTC. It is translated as CASSIDRSSYEQYF.

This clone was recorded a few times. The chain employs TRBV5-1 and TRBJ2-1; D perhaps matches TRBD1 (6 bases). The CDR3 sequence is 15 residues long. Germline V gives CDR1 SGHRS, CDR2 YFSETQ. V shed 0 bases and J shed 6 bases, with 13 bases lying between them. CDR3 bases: TGCGCCAGCAGCTTGGTGGGGGCTGAACTCAATGAGCAGTTCTTC. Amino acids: CASSLVGAELNEQFF.

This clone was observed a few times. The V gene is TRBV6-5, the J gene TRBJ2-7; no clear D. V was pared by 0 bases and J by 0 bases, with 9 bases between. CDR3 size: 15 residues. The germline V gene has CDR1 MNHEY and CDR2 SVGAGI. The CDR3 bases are TGTGCCAGCAGTTACTCCCAGACTCTCTCCTACGAGCAGTACTTC. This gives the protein CASSYSQTLSYEQYF.